This TCR beta chain was captured in a study of graft-versus-host responses after intestinal transplantation. As for the study in general: Each recipient received a multivisceral, liver-intestinal, or isolated intestinal graft. Study-level points and caveats: The study associated peak circulating GvH clone levels with early post-transplant HvG declines. Graft-donor T cell macrochimerism in patients accompanied high graft-versus-host to host-versus-graft clonal ratios in allografts.

Produced via immunoSEQ multiplex PCR; TCRdb's table is partial and in-frame only. The sample has around 35,000 clones; approximately 90% are singletons. This clone was observed a handful of times. Its antigen is as yet unknown. Lymphocytes (intraepithelial and lamina propria) were released by processing the graft tissue. The source is a human patient who received an intestinal transplant, so some T cells may come from the graft donor. This sample comprised ileum tissue, obtained less than 210 days after intestinal transplant.

For the CDR3, the DNA is TGTGCCTGGCACAGGGGAGGGTTAGCTTTCTTT. As protein: CAWHRGGLAFF. The gene calls are TRBV30 and TRBJ1-1, with TRBD1 identical over 7 bases. The junction had 7 bases not matched to a gene; V was cut back by 5 bases and J by 10 bases. The germline V gene encodes CDR1 GTSNPN and CDR2 SVGIG (reference sequence). The CDR3 contains 11 residues.